Listed below are T cell receptor beta chains from one sample, sequenced in a study of T-cell reconstitution after alpha-beta-depleted transplantation in children. TCRdb used MiXCR to reprocess the PCR reads, holding one entry per CDR3 protein. Here the sample spans approximately 290,000 distinct CDR3 sequences, more than 9% being singletons. The sample here was peripheral blood, taken 180 days after TCRalphabeta/CD19-depleted stem cell transplant. The source of these receptors is a male patient aged 2 to 9 who had a stem cell transplant for chronic granulomatous disease, so the T cells may come from the graft donor. CDR3s leave out the opening cysteine and the closing phenylalanine or tryptophan. Fields, in order: J gene, V gene, CDR3 protein.

j_gene: TRBJ2-7; v_gene: TRBV4-3; CDR3aa: ASSQEARGQLYEQY
j_gene: TRBJ2-5; v_gene: TRBV18; CDR3aa: ASSLSLQGGYQETQY
j_gene: TRBJ2-3; v_gene: TRBV12-3/TRBV12-4; CDR3aa: ASSFRLAGGDTQY
j_gene: TRBJ2-3; v_gene: TRBV30; CDR3aa: AWSALGRRVADTQY
j_gene: TRBJ2-1; v_gene: TRBV11-2; CDR3aa: ASSSPASGSPYNEQF
j_gene: TRBJ1-3; v_gene: TRBV25-1; CDR3aa: ASSELYGNTIY
j_gene: TRBJ2-4; v_gene: TRBV6-2/TRBV6-3; CDR3aa: ASSRTGGVKNIQY
j_gene: TRBJ2-3; v_gene: TRBV28; CDR3aa: ATQDRHRYTQY
j_gene: TRBJ2-7; v_gene: TRBV20-1; CDR3aa: SASMVASGTRYEQY
j_gene: TRBJ2-7; v_gene: TRBV29-1; CDR3aa: SVGQGVAYEQY
j_gene: TRBJ2-1; v_gene: TRBV20-1; CDR3aa: SARKPGSYNEQF
j_gene: TRBJ2-7; v_gene: TRBV18; CDR3aa: ASSPPFSLINEQY
j_gene: TRBJ2-3; v_gene: TRBV23-1; CDR3aa: ASSPLEWREYTDTQY
j_gene: TRBJ2-5; v_gene: TRBV14; CDR3aa: ASSHGETQY
j_gene: TRBJ1-1; v_gene: TRBV6-1; CDR3aa: ASRIGRENTEAF
j_gene: TRBJ2-2; v_gene: TRBV4-2; CDR3aa: ASSQVTPPRGELF
j_gene: TRBJ2-3; v_gene: TRBV9; CDR3aa: ASSVDGQGASDTQY
j_gene: TRBJ1-2; v_gene: TRBV7-9; CDR3aa: ASSLSGLGYGYT
j_gene: TRBJ1-1; v_gene: TRBV7-6; CDR3aa: ASSLFGLDTEAF
j_gene: TRBJ2-7; v_gene: TRBV5-1; CDR3aa: ASSLGGAGYEQY
j_gene: TRBJ1-4; v_gene: TRBV12-3/TRBV12-4; CDR3aa: ASSPGTGSNEKLF
j_gene: TRBJ2-7; v_gene: TRBV15; CDR3aa: ATSRDRRHLLYEQY
j_gene: TRBJ2-1; v_gene: TRBV6-4; CDR3aa: ASSEKVGTPNEQF
j_gene: TRBJ2-3; v_gene: TRBV20-1; CDR3aa: SASRLAGADTQY
j_gene: TRBJ2-3; v_gene: TRBV5-1; CDR3aa: ASSLAGGGVSDTQY
j_gene: TRBJ2-1; v_gene: TRBV4-2; CDR3aa: ASSRGRGLAGGRDYNEQF
j_gene: TRBJ2-2; v_gene: TRBV28; CDR3aa: ASSLGGLHGELF
j_gene: TRBJ2-1; v_gene: TRBV20-1; CDR3aa: SARAGPNNEQF
j_gene: TRBJ2-7; v_gene: TRBV27; CDR3aa: ASSSTSGTGRVEQY
j_gene: TRBJ2-3; v_gene: TRBV12-3/TRBV12-4; CDR3aa: ASSLGGPPVTDTQY
j_gene: TRBJ2-2; v_gene: TRBV5-6; CDR3aa: ASSEELSAGELF
j_gene: TRBJ2-1; v_gene: TRBV24-1; CDR3aa: ATSPTRYNEQF
j_gene: TRBJ2-7; v_gene: TRBV5-5; CDR3aa: ASSSLRDSLYEQY
j_gene: TRBJ2-2; v_gene: TRBV28; CDR3aa: ASSPDSYGRGGTGELF
j_gene: TRBJ2-1; v_gene: TRBV24-1; CDR3aa: ATSDTLQIGNEQF
j_gene: TRBJ2-7; v_gene: TRBV29-1; CDR3aa: SVAPGLAEGEQY
j_gene: TRBJ2-7; v_gene: TRBV20-1; CDR3aa: SAWDTTYEQY
j_gene: TRBJ2-1; v_gene: TRBV29-1; CDR3aa: SAGGLAKVSSYNEQF
j_gene: TRBJ2-5; v_gene: TRBV12-3/TRBV12-4; CDR3aa: ASSRGVGGLQETQY
j_gene: TRBJ2-3; v_gene: TRBV5-1; CDR3aa: ASSLLAGGIQGTDTQY
j_gene: TRBJ2-1; v_gene: TRBV6-2/TRBV6-3; CDR3aa: ASSYAWNNEQF
j_gene: TRBJ2-3; v_gene: TRBV30; CDR3aa: AWRWSGGTQY
j_gene: TRBJ2-1; v_gene: TRBV5-1; CDR3aa: ASTGQGARYNEQF
j_gene: TRBJ1-2; v_gene: TRBV7-2; CDR3aa: ASSSSGQINYGYT
j_gene: TRBJ2-3; v_gene: TRBV27; CDR3aa: ASSPDTQY
j_gene: TRBJ1-1; v_gene: TRBV12-3/TRBV12-4; CDR3aa: ASSLGQERNTEAF
j_gene: TRBJ2-7; v_gene: TRBV16; CDR3aa: ASSQIRRGTSGYEQY
j_gene: TRBJ2-1; v_gene: TRBV7-9; CDR3aa: ASSLRDWGYNEQF
j_gene: TRBJ2-5; v_gene: TRBV12-3/TRBV12-4; CDR3aa: ASRPVGGGETQY
j_gene: TRBJ2-1; v_gene: TRBV3-1; CDR3aa: ASSQWASGSRNEQF
j_gene: TRBJ1-2; v_gene: TRBV25-1; CDR3aa: ASSEGDRSYGYT
j_gene: TRBJ2-3; v_gene: TRBV7-2; CDR3aa: ASSLDRWQGGNTQY
j_gene: TRBJ1-1; v_gene: TRBV28; CDR3aa: ASRVGGTEAF
j_gene: TRBJ1-6; v_gene: TRBV12-3/TRBV12-4; CDR3aa: ASTKGGFSDSPLH
j_gene: TRBJ2-2; v_gene: TRBV6-5; CDR3aa: ASSFSGYNTGELF
j_gene: TRBJ2-7; v_gene: TRBV18; CDR3aa: ASSPNRYEQY
j_gene: TRBJ2-5; v_gene: TRBV14; CDR3aa: ASSRQGRWAQY